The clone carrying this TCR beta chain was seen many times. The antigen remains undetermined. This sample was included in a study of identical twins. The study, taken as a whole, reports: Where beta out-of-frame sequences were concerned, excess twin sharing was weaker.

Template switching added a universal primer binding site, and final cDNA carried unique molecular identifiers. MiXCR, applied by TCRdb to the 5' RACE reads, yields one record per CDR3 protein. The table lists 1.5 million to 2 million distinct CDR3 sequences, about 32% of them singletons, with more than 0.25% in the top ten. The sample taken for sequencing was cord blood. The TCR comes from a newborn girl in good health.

The CDR3 nucleotides are TGTGCCAGCAGTTTCGGCAGGGGGATCCACGAGCAGTACTTC. It codes for CASSFGRGIHEQYF. J is TRBJ2-7 and V is TRBV12-3 or TRBV12-4, with 7 positions matching TRBD1. The CDR3 consists of 14 residues. V was pared by 3 bases and J by 5 bases, with 7 bases of the junction left unmatched.